This T cell receptor beta chain was obtained from a study of T-cell reconstitution after alpha-beta-depleted transplantation in children. Unique molecular identifiers were used in preparing the TCRbeta library. TCRdb analysed the PCR reads with MiXCR anew, one entry per CDR3 protein. Found here are fewer than 550,000 distinct CDR3 sequences, approximately 10% of them singletons; the top ten hold approximately 14%. General study results and limits: Surviving recipient T cells and intrathymic progenitors accounted for some patients' high TCRbeta diversity at day 60. Newly produced T cells mostly provided counts and TCRbeta diversity after one year, as hyperexpanded clones declined.

In this sample, this clonotype turned up a few times. The antigen is undetermined. V lost 3 bases to trimming and J lost 8 bases; unmatched junction nucleotides: 9. The germline CDR1 and CDR2 sequences are SGHKS and YYEKEE (reference sequence). This CDR3 is built from 15 residues. The chain recombines TRBV5-5 with TRBJ2-1; 9 nucleotides align to TRBD2. This specimen consisted of PBMCs, mostly from graft donor cells, obtained 180 days after TCRalphabeta/CD19-depleted stem cell transplant. The receptor was derived from a female patient aged 2-9 years who had a stem cell transplant for aplastic anemia, so the T cells may come from the graft donor. The CDR3 sequence is CASSSRSGRADEQFF. The CDR3 bases are TGTGCCAGCAGCTCGCGTAGCGGGAGAGCCGATGAGCAGTTCTTC.